The 21 T cell receptor beta chains listed next were all sequenced from one sample in a study of shared clonotypes between healthy human individuals. Some clones are missing from TCRdb's copy, which holds only in-frame ones; the method was immunoSEQ multiplex PCR. The sample contains about 980,000 clones, about 80% of which appear only once. The sequenced material came from memory CD4+ T cells sorted from blood. Subset given: CD45RA-negative fraction. Every receptor here comes from a man between 18 and 29 years old in good health.

Comments on this clone: Other DNA variants within this sample encode the same CDR3. This sequence joins TRBV5-4 and TRBJ1-2, with D tentatively TRBD1 (5 bases). The ends were cut back, 0 bases at V and 2 bases at J, with 8 bases in the middle. The germline gives CDR1 SGHNT, CDR2 YYREEE (reference sequence). This CDR3 region has 14 residues. CDR3 residues: CASSLAGGNYGYTF. CDR3 sequence (DNA): TGTGCCAGCAGCTTGGCGGGGGGGAACTATGGCTACACCTTC. Full variable domain (remainder filled in from reference TRBV5-4 and TRBJ1-2): ETGVTQSPTHLIKTRGQQVTLRCSSQSGHNTVSWYQQALGQGPQFIFQYYREEENGRGNFPPRFSGLQFPNYSSELNVNALELDDSALYLCASSLAGGNYGYTFGSGTRLTVV.

V gene TRBV18 combines with J gene TRBJ2-5; TRBD2 matches at 15 bases. The CDR3 consists of 18 residues. Germline V CDR1 and CDR2: KGHSH, LQKENI. J was trimmed by 2 bases and V by 1 base; bases with no gene match: 5. DNA for the CDR3: TGTGCCAGCTCACCACGGACTAGCGGGGGGGCGCCACAAGAGACCCAGTACTTC. Protein product: CASSPRTSGGAPQETQYF.

The chain employs TRBV7-9 and TRBJ2-2; D not certain. Trimming cost V 1 base and J 2 bases, with 8 bases left between them. This CDR3 region has 15 residues. From germline, CDR1 is SEHNR and CDR2 FQNEAQ (reference sequence). The CDR3 region is CASSLGRRNTGELFF. DNA of the CDR3: TGTGCCAGCAGCTTAGGCAGGCGAAACACCGGGGAGCTGTTTTTT.

The gene calls are TRBV30 and TRBJ2-5, with 8 bases matching TRBD2. The trim removed 7 bases at V and 1 base at J, leaving 8 bases unmatched. Germline-derived CDR1 and CDR2 are GTSNPN and SVGIG (reference sequence). The CDR3 is 14 amino acids. CDR3 sequence reads: CASTPGTSQETQYF. The DNA of the CDR3 is TGTGCCTCAACTCCCGGGACTAGCCAAGAGACCCAGTACTTC.

V and J are TRBV20-1 and TRBJ2-1; D call uncertain. The germline V gene has CDR1 DFQATT and CDR2 SNEGSKA (reference sequence). V shed 4 bases and J shed 7 bases, with 5 bases lying between them. The CDR3 length is 10 residues. The CDR3 nucleotides read TGCAGTGCTATCATGAATGAGCAGTTCTTC. Translating gives CSAIMNEQFF.

V and J are TRBV28 and TRBJ2-1, with 7 bases identical to TRBD1. The CDR3 sequence is 15 residues long. Germline CDR1 MDHEN, CDR2 SYDVKM. V lost 6 bases, J lost 1 base, and 6 bases stayed unmatched. CDR3 region: CASSLRQGSYNEQFF. In DNA, the CDR3 is TGTGCCAGCAGCCTCCGACAGGGATCCTACAATGAGCAGTTCTTC.

The rearrangement uses TRBV5-4 and TRBJ1-1; D remains ambiguous. Trimming left V 7 bases short and J 4 bases short, with 14 bases between. CDR3 size: 13 residues. The germline V gene encodes CDR1 SGHNT and CDR2 YYREEE (reference sequence). CDR3: CASRPWVGTEAFF. CDR3 coding DNA: TGTGCCAGCCGCCCCTGGGTAGGCACTGAAGCTTTCTTT.

The chain recombines TRBV5-6 with TRBJ1-1; a weak D match, TRBD1 (6 bases). The V gene's germline CDR1 is SGHDT and CDR2 YYEEEE. Trimming shortened V by 6 bases and J by 1 base, and 10 bases separated the two germline ends. The CDR3 is 13 amino acids. This chain's CDR3 is CASKGVANTEAFF. The CDR3 DNA follows: TGTGCCAGCAAGGGGGTCGCGAACACTGAAGCTTTCTTT. Looking up the rest from reference TRBV5-6 and TRBJ1-1 gives the full variable domain: DAGVTQSPTHLIKTRGQQVTLRCSPKSGHDTVSWYQQALGQGPQFIFQYYEEEERQRGNFPDRFSGHQFPNYSSELNVNALLLGDSALYLCASKGVANTEAFFGQGTRLTVV.

The rearrangement uses TRBV21-1 and TRBJ2-7; TRBD2 is the table's D call, not checked against the DNA. TRBV21-1 is a listed pseudogene. The CDR3 is made up of 16 amino acids. The CDR3 spells CASSRSVAGPTYEQYF. The CDR3 nucleotides are TGTGCCAGCAGCAGATCGGTAGCGGGCCCAACTTACGAGCAGTACTTC.

This sequence joins TRBV28 and TRBJ2-3; D perhaps matches TRBD1 (6 bases). Between the trimmed V and J ends, which lost 4 bases and 3 bases, there was a span of 17 bases. This CDR3 spans 16 amino acids. Germline values: CDR1 MDHEN, CDR2 SYDVKM. The CDR3, as DNA: TGTGCCAGCAGTTCACCTGGGGGCGCGAGGACAGATACGCAGTATTTT. Amino acid sequence: CASSSPGGARTDTQYF.

The genes are TRBV18 and TRBJ2-7; D is possibly TRBD1 or TRBD2 (5 bases each). V was cut by 3 bases and J by 2 bases, with 14 bases left in between. Germline V CDR1 and CDR2: KGHSH, LQKENI. The CDR3 length is 15 residues. Here the CDR3 reads CASSPGTAAPYEQYF. CDR3 nucleotides: TGTGCCAGCTCACCCGGGACCGCTGCCCCCTACGAGCAGTACTTC.

The chain couples TRBV7-6 to TRBJ2-2, with unresolved D. V shed 1 base and J shed 4 bases, with 10 bases lying between them. Germline assignment: CDR1 SGHVS and CDR2 FNYEAQ. The CDR3 is 15 amino acids. In DNA, the CDR3 is TGTGCCAGCAGCTTAGTCGCCAGAGTCACCGGGGAGCTGTTTTTT. Protein sequence: CASSLVARVTGELFF.

Written as DNA, the CDR3 is TGTGCCACCTCGTATGGCCAACAAGAGACCCAGTACTTC. Residues: CATSYGQQETQYF. V is TRBV10-3 and J is TRBJ2-5, with unresolved D. Germline V gene data show CDR1 as ENHRY and CDR2 as SYGVKD. Deletions cut 10 bases from V and 2 bases from J, with 14 bases between. The CDR3 sequence is 13 residues long.

The chain links TRBV10-3 to TRBJ1-4, with 12 bases matching TRBD1. CDR1 is ENHRY and CDR2 is SYGVKD in the germline V gene. Trimming took 2 bases from V and 13 from J; bases not matched to a gene: 8. This CDR3 is 15 amino acids long. CDR3: CAISERGQGAERLFF. CDR3 in DNA: TGTGCCATCAGTGAGAGGGGACAGGGGGCCGAGAGACTGTTTTTT.

The genes are TRBV6-6 and TRBJ2-3, with TRBD2 matching 9 bases. The CDR3 has 16 residues. In germline, CDR1 is MNHNY, CDR2 SVGAGI (reference sequence). Germline trimming cut 5 bases from V and 2 bases from J; bases unmatched to any gene: 8. In DNA, the CDR3 is TGTGCCAGCAGTCTCCGGATAGCGGGAGTCACAGATACGCAGTATTTT. Protein: CASSLRIAGVTDTQYF.

This clone appeared many times. Distinct nucleotide sequences in the sample also encode this CDR3. The chain is built from TRBV7-9 and TRBJ1-2; D is unclear. CDR1 and CDR2 from the germline V gene are SEHNR and FQNEAQ (reference sequence). This CDR3 is 12 amino acids long. The V end lost 1 base, the J end lost 5 bases, and 5 bases lay between the germline ends. The CDR3 nucleotides are TGTGCCAGCAGCTTAGAAAGTTATGGCTACACCTTC. Protein: CASSLESYGYTF.

The chain has TRBV6-5 and TRBJ2-3, with D perhaps TRBD2 (7 bases). The V end lost 0 bases, the J end lost 10 bases, and 8 bases lay between the germline ends. The germline V gene encodes CDR1 MNHEY and CDR2 SVGAGI. The CDR3 has 12 residues. CDR3 loop: CASSYSGGPQYF. The CDR3 DNA follows: TGTGCCAGCAGTTACTCGGGGGGGCCGCAGTATTTT.

This clone was found many times. The chain is built from TRBV7-9 and TRBJ1-1; D unresolved. The V gene's germline CDR1 is SEHNR and CDR2 FQNEAQ (reference sequence). The CDR3 runs to 14 residues. The V end lost 5 bases, the J end lost 7 bases, and 17 bases lay between the germline ends. The CDR3 coding sequence is TGTGCCAGCAGCACCATGGAGAATAACCATGAAGCTTTCTTT. Translating it yields CASSTMENNHEAFF. The whole variable domain, remainder taken from reference TRBV7-9 and TRBJ1-1, is DTGVSQNPRHKITKRGQNVTFRCDPISEHNRLYWYRQTLGQGPEFLTYFQNEAQLEKSRLLSDRFSAERPKGSFSTLEIQRTEQGDSAMYLCASSTMENNHEAFFGQGTRLTVV.

The chain carries TRBV2 and TRBJ1-2; D perhaps matches TRBD1 (6 bases). Per the germline V gene, CDR1 is SNHLY and CDR2 is FYNNEI. This CDR3 comprises 14 residues. The V end lost 6 bases, the J end lost 2 bases, and 13 bases lay between the germline ends. Written as DNA, the CDR3 is TGTGCCAGCAGACCAGGGGCCGAGAACTATGGCTACACCTTC. It encodes CASRPGAENYGYTF.

The CDR3 DNA follows: TGTGCCAGCAGCGAAATTTCGAGGAGCGGGGGGATCCCTATGGATGAGCAGTTCTTC. Protein: CASSEISRSGGIPMDEQFF. V gene TRBV6-1 combines with J gene TRBJ2-1; 9 nucleotides align to TRBD2. The germline CDR1 and CDR2 sequences are MNHNS and SASEGT. The V gene end was trimmed by 6 bases and the J gene end by 8 bases; junction bases not matched to a gene: 23. The CDR3 totals 19 residues.

This chain connects TRBV18 to TRBJ1-4, with TRBD1 matching 8 bases. This CDR3 is 12 amino acids long. After removal of 3 bases from V and 12 bases from J, the junction contained 3 bases not matched to a gene. Germline V gene data show CDR1 as KGHSH and CDR2 as LQKENI. The CDR3 bases are TGTGCCAGCTCACCTCCAGGGGGCCAACTGTTTTTT. Translated: CASSPPGGQLFF. The full variable domain, completed using reference TRBV18 and TRBJ1-4, is NAGVMQNPRHLVRRRGQEARLRCSPMKGHSHVYWYRQLPEEGLKFMVYLQKENIIDESGMPKERFSAEFPKEGPSILRIQQVVRGDSAAYFCASSPPGGQLFFGSGTQLSVL.